The rows below give T cell receptor beta chains drawn from one sample of a study of T-cell reconstitution after alpha-beta-depleted transplantation in children. MiXCR, applied by TCRdb to the PCR reads, yields one record per CDR3 protein. The sample has roughly 490,000 distinct CDR3 sequences; about an eighth are singletons. Sequencing used PBMCs, mostly from graft donor cells, obtained 180 days after TCRalphabeta/CD19-depleted stem cell transplant. These receptors were obtained from a female patient aged 2-10 years who had a stem cell transplant for aplastic anemia, so the T cells may come from the graft donor. The CDR3 runs from the conserved cysteine through the conserved F or W. D genes are given only for firm matches. Part of the rows lack a size; the others show once, few, many or a class for expanded clones.

clone_size,v_call,j_call,d_call,cdr3_aa,cdr3_nt
many,TRBV6-5,TRBJ2-2,-,CASSYSTTPTGELFF,TGTGCCAGCAGTTACTCGACCACCCCCACCGGGGAGCTGTTTTTT
-,TRBV24-1,TRBJ2-1,TRBD2,CATSDPWSSGNEQFF,TGTGCCACCAGTGATCCATGGTCTAGCGGGAATGAGCAGTTCTTC
-,TRBV20-1,TRBJ2-6,-,CSARVWVPSGANVLTF,TGCAGTGCTAGAGTTTGGGTGCCTTCTGGGGCCAACGTCCTGACTTTC
-,TRBV3-1,TRBJ2-7,TRBD2,CASSQSGGLQYF,TGTGCCAGCAGCCAATCGGGAGGTCTCCAGTACTTC
many,TRBV7-6,TRBJ2-3,-,CASSLGWSGPDPSPPSTNTQYF,TGTGCCAGCAGCTTAGGCTGGTCGGGTCCAGACCCCTCGCCGCCCTCCACAAATACGCAGTATTTT
-,TRBV29-1,TRBJ1-2,-,CSVDPLGTYYGYTF,TGCAGCGTTGATCCACTCGGGACGTACTATGGCTACACCTTC
few,TRBV6-1,TRBJ2-4,TRBD2,CASSPTSVSKNIQYF,TGTGCCAGCAGTCCGACTAGCGTGAGCAAAAACATTCAGTACTTC
-,TRBV21-1,TRBJ1-1,-,CASSLPTGLNTEAFF,TGTGCCAGCAGCCTTCCGACAGGGCTGAACACTGAAGCTTTCTTT
few,TRBV20-1,TRBJ2-3,-,CSASRVAGTDTQYF,TGCAGTGCTAGTAGAGTAGCGGGCACAGATACGCAGTATTTT
many,TRBV7-2,TRBJ2-6,-,CASSYAISGANVLTF,TGTGCCAGCAGTTACGCAATTTCTGGGGCCAACGTCCTGACTTTC
-,TRBV6-2/TRBV6-3,TRBJ1-5,-,CASKTVDQPQHF,TGTGCCAGCAAGACAGTTGATCAGCCCCAGCATTTT
few,TRBV20-1,TRBJ2-2,-,CSAFNTANTGELFF,TGCAGTGCTTTTAACACCGCCAACACCGGGGAGCTGTTTTTT
few,TRBV7-6,TRBJ1-1,TRBD1,CASSPGGQRGTEAFF,TGTGCCAGCAGCCCAGGGGGGCAAAGGGGCACTGAAGCTTTCTTT
-,TRBV7-2,TRBJ1-5,-,CASSLARTHNQPQHF,TGTGCCAGCAGCTTAGCAAGGACACACAATCAGCCCCAGCATTTT
-,TRBV4-3,TRBJ2-7,-,CASSPHSGPYEQYF,TGCGCCAGCAGCCCCCACAGCGGGCCCTACGAGCAGTACTTC
few,TRBV18,TRBJ1-2,-,CASSPQTATWTGYTF,TGTGCCAGCTCACCACAGACAGCCACCTGGACAGGCTACACCTTC
few,TRBV20-1,TRBJ1-2,-,CSSREGGIFNYGYTF,TGCAGTTCTAGAGAGGGAGGGATATTTAACTATGGCTACACCTTC
-,TRBV6-5,TRBJ2-6,-,CASIWIGDSGANVLTF,TGTGCCAGCATTTGGATAGGGGACTCTGGGGCCAACGTCCTGACTTTC
-,TRBV27,TRBJ1-5,-,CASSPRRYRDQPQHF,TGTGCCAGCAGTCCGCGACGCTACAGGGATCAGCCCCAGCATTTT
few,TRBV4-3,TRBJ2-1,-,CASSRRLEDYNEQFF,TGCGCCAGCAGCCGGAGACTAGAGGACTACAATGAGCAGTTCTTC
few,TRBV20-1,TRBJ2-7,-,CSARDSPSKYEQYF,TGCAGTGCTAGAGATTCGCCTAGCAAGTACGAGCAGTACTTC
-,TRBV20-1,TRBJ2-1,TRBD2,CSARAPRRGGYNEQFF,TGCAGTGCTAGAGCCCCTCGCCGGGGGGGCTACAATGAGCAGTTCTTC
-,TRBV7-2,TRBJ2-1,TRBD2,CASSLRLATKGEQFF,TGTGCCAGCAGCTTACGACTAGCCACGAAGGGTGAGCAGTTCTTC
-,TRBV5-1,TRBJ2-2,-,CASRPRANTGELFF,TGCGCCAGCAGGCCCCGGGCGAACACCGGGGAGCTGTTTTTT
many,TRBV15,TRBJ2-7,TRBD1,CATSRDRGPYEQYF,TGTGCCACCAGCAGGGACAGGGGGCCCTACGAGCAGTACTTC